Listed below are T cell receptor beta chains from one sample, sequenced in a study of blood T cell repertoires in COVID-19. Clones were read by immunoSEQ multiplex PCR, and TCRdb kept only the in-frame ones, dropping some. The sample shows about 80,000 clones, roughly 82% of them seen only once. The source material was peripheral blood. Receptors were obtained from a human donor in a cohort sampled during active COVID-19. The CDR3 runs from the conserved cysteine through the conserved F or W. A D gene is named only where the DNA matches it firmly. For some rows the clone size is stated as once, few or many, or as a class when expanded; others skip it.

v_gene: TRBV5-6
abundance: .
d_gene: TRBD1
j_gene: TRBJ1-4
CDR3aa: CASSRRTGPDEKLFF
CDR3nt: TGTGCCAGCAGCAGACGGACAGGCCCGGATGAAAAACTGTTTTTT

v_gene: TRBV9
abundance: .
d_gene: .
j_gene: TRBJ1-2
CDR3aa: CASSTRPGNYGYTF
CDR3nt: TGTGCCAGCAGCACCCGGCCCGGGAACTATGGCTACACCTTC

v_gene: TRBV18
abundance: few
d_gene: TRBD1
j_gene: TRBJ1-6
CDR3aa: CASSFQAGGSMDSPLHF
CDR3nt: TGTGCCAGCTCATTTCAGGCAGGGGGAAGTATGGATTCACCCCTCCACTTT

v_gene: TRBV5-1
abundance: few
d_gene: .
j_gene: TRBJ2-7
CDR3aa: CASSLRGGTSLSSYEQYF
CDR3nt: TGCGCCAGCAGCTTGAGGGGGGGGACGTCCCTCAGCTCCTACGAGCAGTACTTC

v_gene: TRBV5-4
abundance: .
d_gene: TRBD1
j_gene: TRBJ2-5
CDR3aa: CASSFGTGGDETQYF
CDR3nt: TGTGCCAGCAGCTTCGGGACAGGGGGTGACGAGACCCAGTACTTC

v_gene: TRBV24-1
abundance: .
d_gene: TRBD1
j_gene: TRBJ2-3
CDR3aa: CATSDLSQGEDTQYF
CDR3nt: TGTGCCACCAGTGATTTGTCGCAGGGGGAAGATACGCAGTATTTT

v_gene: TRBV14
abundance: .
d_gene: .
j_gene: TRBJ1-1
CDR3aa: CASSQDTPSGSEAFF
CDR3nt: TGTGCCAGCAGCCAAGACACACCCAGCGGATCGGAAGCTTTCTTT

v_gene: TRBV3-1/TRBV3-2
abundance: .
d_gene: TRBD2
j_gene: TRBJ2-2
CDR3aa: CASSLEGLAGVTGELFF
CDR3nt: TGTGCCAGCAGCCTCGAAGGGCTAGCGGGGGTGACCGGGGAGCTGTTTTTT

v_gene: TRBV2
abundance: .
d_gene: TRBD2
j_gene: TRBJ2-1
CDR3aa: CASSESGGAYNEQFF
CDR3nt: TGTGCCAGCAGTGAGAGCGGGGGAGCTTACAATGAGCAGTTCTTC

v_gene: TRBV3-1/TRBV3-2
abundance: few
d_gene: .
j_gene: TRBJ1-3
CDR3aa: CASSQRVSSGNTIYF
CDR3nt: TGTGCCAGCAGTCAACGGGTGAGCTCTGGAAACACCATATATTTT

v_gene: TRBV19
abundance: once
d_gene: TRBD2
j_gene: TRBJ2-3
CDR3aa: CASSPGRGGSTDTQYF
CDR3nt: TGTGCCAGTAGTCCGGGGCGGGGGGGAAGCACAGATACGCAGTATTTT

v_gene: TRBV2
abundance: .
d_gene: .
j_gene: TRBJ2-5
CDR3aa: CASSEGAQETQYF
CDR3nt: TGTGCCAGCAGTGAAGGGGCACAAGAGACCCAGTACTTC

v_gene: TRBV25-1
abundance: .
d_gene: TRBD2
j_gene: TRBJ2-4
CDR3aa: CASSESGGAKNIQYF
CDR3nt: TGTGCCAGCAGTGAGAGCGGGGGGGCCAAAAACATTCAGTACTTC

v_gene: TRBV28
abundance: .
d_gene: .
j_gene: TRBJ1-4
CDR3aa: CASSQPDTATNEKLFF
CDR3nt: TGTGCCAGCAGTCAACCAGACACCGCAACTAATGAAAAACTGTTTTTT

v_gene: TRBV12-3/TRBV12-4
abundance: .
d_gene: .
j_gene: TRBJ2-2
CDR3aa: CASSPIRGELFF
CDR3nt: TGTGCCAGCAGTCCTATAAGAGGGGAGCTGTTTTTT

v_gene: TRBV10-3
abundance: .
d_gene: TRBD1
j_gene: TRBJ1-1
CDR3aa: CAISDSAGQGGEAFF
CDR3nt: TGTGCCATCAGCGACTCGGCGGGACAGGGGGGTGAAGCTTTCTTT

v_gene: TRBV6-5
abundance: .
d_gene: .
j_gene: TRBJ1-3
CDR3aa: CASSRDSAGNTIYF
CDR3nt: TGTGCCAGCAGCCGGGACTCCGCTGGAAACACCATATATTTT

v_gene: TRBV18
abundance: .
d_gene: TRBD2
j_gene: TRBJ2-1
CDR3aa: CASSKNGASGNNEQFF
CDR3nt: TGTGCCAGCTCCAAAAACGGGGCTAGCGGGAACAATGAGCAGTTCTTC

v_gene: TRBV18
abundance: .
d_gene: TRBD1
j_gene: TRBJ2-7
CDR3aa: CASSLDRGKYEQYF
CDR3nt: TGTGCCAGCTCACTGGACAGGGGTAAATACGAGCAGTACTTC

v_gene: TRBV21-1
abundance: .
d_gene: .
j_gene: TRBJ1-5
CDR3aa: CASSSRTGGTLRGQPQHF
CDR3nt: TGTGCCAGCAGCAGTAGGACAGGGGGGACGCTGCGTGGTCAGCCCCAGCATTTT

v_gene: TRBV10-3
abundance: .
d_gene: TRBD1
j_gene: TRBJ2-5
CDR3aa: CAISGDRVGPKEGTQYF
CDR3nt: TGTGCCATCAGTGGGGACAGGGTGGGACCCAAGGAGGGGACCCAGTACTTC

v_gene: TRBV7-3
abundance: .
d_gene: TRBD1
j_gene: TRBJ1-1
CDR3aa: CASSIGTGANTEAFF
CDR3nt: TGTGCCAGCAGCATCGGGACAGGGGCGAACACTGAAGCTTTCTTT

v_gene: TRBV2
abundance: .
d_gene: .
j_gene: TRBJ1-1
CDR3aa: CASTQEGRPTGTEAFF
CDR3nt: TGTGCCAGCACCCAGGAGGGACGGCCCACCGGGACTGAAGCTTTCTTT

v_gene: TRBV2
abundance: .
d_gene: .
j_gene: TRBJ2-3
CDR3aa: CASPSAQRGTQYF
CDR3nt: TGTGCCAGCCCCAGCGCACAAAGGGGTACGCAGTATTTT

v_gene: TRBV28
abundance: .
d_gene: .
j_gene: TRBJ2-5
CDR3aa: CASSLYDSQETQYF
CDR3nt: TGTGCCAGCAGTTTATACGACAGTCAAGAGACCCAGTACTTC

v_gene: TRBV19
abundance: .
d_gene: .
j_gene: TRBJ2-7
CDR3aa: CATEYIPYEQYF
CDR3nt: TGTGCCACCGAGTATATCCCATATGAGCAGTACTTC

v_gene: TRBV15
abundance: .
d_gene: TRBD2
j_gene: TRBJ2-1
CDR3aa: CATSRDRILQRGLSYNEQFF
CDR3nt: TGTGCCACCAGCAGAGATCGTATTCTCCAGCGGGGACTCTCCTACAATGAGCAGTTCTTC

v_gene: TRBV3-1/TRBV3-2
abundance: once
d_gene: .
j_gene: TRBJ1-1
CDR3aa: CASSQQGLGTEAFF
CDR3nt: TGTGCCAGCAGCCAACAGGGTTTAGGCACTGAAGCTTTCTTT

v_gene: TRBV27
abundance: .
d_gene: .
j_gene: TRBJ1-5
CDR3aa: CASSFVSDRIEPQHF
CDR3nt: TGTGCCAGCAGTTTCGTCTCCGATAGAATTGAGCCCCAGCATTTT

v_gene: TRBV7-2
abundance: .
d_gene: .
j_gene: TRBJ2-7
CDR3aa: CASSESSYEQYF
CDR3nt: TGTGCCAGCAGCGAGAGCTCCTACGAGCAGTACTTC

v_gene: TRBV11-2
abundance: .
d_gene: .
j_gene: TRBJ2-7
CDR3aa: CASKTGRRNREQYF
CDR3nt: TGTGCCAGCAAGACAGGACGCCGTAATAGGGAGCAGTACTTC

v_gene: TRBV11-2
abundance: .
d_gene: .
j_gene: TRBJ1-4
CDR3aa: CASRRLLNEKLFF
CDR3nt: TGTGCCAGCCGGAGGCTGCTAAATGAAAAACTGTTTTTT

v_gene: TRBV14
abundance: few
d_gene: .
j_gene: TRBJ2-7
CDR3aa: CASSQGEGVHEQYF
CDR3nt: TGTGCCAGCAGCCAAGGCGAGGGGGTCCACGAGCAGTACTTC

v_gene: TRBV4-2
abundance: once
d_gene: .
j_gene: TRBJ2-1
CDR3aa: CASSAGVSYNEQFF
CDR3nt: TGTGCCAGCAGCGCCGGGGTGTCCTACAATGAGCAGTTCTTC

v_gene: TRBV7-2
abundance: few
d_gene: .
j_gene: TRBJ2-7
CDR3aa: CASSLDGQSYEQYF
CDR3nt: TGTGCCAGCAGCTTAGATGGACAATCCTACGAGCAGTACTTC

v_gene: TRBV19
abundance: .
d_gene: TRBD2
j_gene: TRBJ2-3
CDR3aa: CASSSPGLAGEGDTQYF
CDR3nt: TGTGCCAGTAGTTCCCCCGGACTAGCGGGGGAGGGAGATACGCAGTATTTT

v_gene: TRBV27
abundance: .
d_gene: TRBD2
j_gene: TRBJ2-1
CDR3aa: CASRDLSGGGSYNEQFF
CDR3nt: TGTGCCAGCAGAGATCTTAGCGGGGGGGGTTCCTACAATGAGCAGTTCTTC

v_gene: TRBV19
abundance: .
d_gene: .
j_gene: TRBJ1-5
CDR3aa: CASSLSSNQPQHF
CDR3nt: TGTGCCAGTAGTCTTTCCAGCAATCAGCCCCAGCATTTT

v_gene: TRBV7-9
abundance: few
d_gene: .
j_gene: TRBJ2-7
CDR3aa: CASSWGHPYEQYF
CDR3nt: TGTGCCAGCAGTTGGGGACACCCCTACGAGCAGTACTTC

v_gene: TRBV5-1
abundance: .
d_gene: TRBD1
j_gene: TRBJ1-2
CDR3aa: CASKRDRGSYGYTF
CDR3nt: TGCGCCAGCAAACGGGACAGGGGTTCCTATGGCTACACCTTC

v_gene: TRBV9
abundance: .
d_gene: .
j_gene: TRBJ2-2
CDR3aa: CASSPVSAGELFF
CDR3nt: TGTGCCAGCAGTCCTGTCTCGGCCGGGGAGCTGTTTTTT

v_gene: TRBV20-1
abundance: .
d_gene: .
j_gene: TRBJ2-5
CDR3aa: CSASLGGSQETQYF
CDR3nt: TGCAGTGCTAGTCTGGGGGGATCCCAAGAGACCCAGTACTTC

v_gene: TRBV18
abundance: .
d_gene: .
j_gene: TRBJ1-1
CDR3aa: CASSPMDRNTEAFF
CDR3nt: TGTGCCAGCTCACCAATGGACAGAAACACTGAAGCTTTCTTT

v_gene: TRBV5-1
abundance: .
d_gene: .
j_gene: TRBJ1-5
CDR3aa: CASSLGPAGQPQHF
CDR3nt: TGCGCCAGCAGCTTGGGCCCCGCGGGGCAGCCCCAGCATTTT

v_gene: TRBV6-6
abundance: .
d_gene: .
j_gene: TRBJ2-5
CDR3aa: CASSSPRPKETQYF
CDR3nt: TGTGCCAGCAGTTCCCCCAGGCCAAAAGAGACCCAGTACTTC

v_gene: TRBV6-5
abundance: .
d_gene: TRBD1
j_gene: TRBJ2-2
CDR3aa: CASRPGQGFTGELFF
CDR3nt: TGTGCCAGCAGGCCGGGACAGGGGTTCACCGGGGAGCTGTTTTTT